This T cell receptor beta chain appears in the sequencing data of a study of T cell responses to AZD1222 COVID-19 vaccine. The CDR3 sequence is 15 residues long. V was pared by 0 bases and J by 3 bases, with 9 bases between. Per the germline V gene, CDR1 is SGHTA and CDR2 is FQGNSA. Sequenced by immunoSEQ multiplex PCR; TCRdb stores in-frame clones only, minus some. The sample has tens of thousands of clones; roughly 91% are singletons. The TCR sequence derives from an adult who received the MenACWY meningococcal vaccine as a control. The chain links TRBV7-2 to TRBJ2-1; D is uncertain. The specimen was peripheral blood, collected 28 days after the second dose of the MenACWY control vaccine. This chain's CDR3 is CASSLAGVNYNEQFF. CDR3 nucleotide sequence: TGTGCCAGCAGCTTAGCGGGTGTTAACTACAATGAGCAGTTCTTC. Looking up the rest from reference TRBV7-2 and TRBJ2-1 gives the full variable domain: GAGVSQSPSNKVTEKGKDVELRCDPISGHTALYWYRQSLGQGLEFLIYFQGNSAPDKSGLPSDRFSAERTGGSVSTLTIQRTQQEDSAVYLCASSLAGVNYNEQFFGPGTRLTVL.